These 18 T cell receptor beta chains were all obtained from the same sample, sequenced in a study of T-cell memory formation after mild COVID-19. TCRdb passed the 5' RACE reads through MiXCR, listing each CDR3 protein once. The sample includes about half a million distinct CDR3 sequences, roughly 18% of them seen just once. Sequenced material: PBMCs or a T cell subset sorted from them (not recorded which). These receptors were obtained from an adult woman who had mild COVID-19 (a few samples of this study predate the infection). Cell type and time point are not known.

The chain combines TRBV21-1 with TRBJ2-3; TRBD2 is the table's D call and was not checked against the DNA. TRBV21-1 is deemed a pseudogene. The CDR3 is 17 residues long. CDR3 sequence (DNA): TGTGCCAGCAGCAAAGCGTCGCAGACTAGCGGTGGGGATACGCAGTATTTT. Protein sequence: CASSKASQTSGGDTQYF.

The V and J genes are TRBV2 and TRBJ2-1, with D perhaps TRBD2 (6 bases). Per the germline V gene, CDR1 is SNHLY and CDR2 is FYNNEI. The CDR3 runs 16 residues. Trimming stripped 7 bases from V and 0 bases from J, with 16 bases between. In DNA form, the CDR3 reads TGTGCCAGCACCCGCACCGGGGGAGGCTCCTACAATGAGCAGTTCTTC. As protein: CASTRTGGGSYNEQFF.

The CDR3 reads CASSLVQGQETQYF. CDR3 in DNA: TGCGCCAGCAGCTTGGTTCAGGGCCAAGAGACCCAGTACTTC. The V gene is TRBV5-1, the J gene TRBJ2-5, with D possibly being TRBD1 (5 bases). Per germline, CDR1 SGHRS and CDR2 YFSETQ. Trimming stripped 0 bases from V and 1 base from J, with 7 bases between. The CDR3 has 14 amino acids.

For the CDR3, the DNA is TGTGCCAGCAGCACCAGGGAAGGCGGATACGAGCAGTACTTC. Protein sequence: CASSTREGGYEQYF. The J gene is TRBJ2-7, the V gene TRBV11-2; D might be TRBD1 (5 bases). In germline, CDR1 is SGHAT, CDR2 FQNNGV. This CDR3 region has 14 residues. Trimming took 5 bases from V and 4 from J, leaving 15 bases between them.

At least ten counts were recorded for this clonotype. CDR3: CASSQDGRTGGTEAFF. The CDR3 region has the DNA TGCGCCAGCAGCCAAGATGGGCGGACAGGGGGCACTGAAGCTTTCTTT. J is TRBJ1-1 and V is TRBV4-3; 10 positions match TRBD1. V dropped 0 bases and J dropped 4; count of bases not matched to a gene: 5. CDR1 is LGHNA, CDR2 YSLEER, per germline. This CDR3 has 16 amino acids.

The V call is TRBV27, the J call TRBJ2-1; 9 nucleotides match TRBD2. Germline CDR1 and CDR2: MNHEY and SMNVEV (reference sequence). The V and J ends lost 8 bases and 8 bases, in that order; junction bases with no gene match: 13. This CDR3 is built from 15 residues. The CDR3 loop reads CASGIAGVTHYEQFF. The DNA for the CDR3 is TGTGCCAGCGGAATAGCGGGAGTTACTCACTATGAGCAGTTCTTC.

This clonotype has only a few counts. The chain links TRBV29-1 to TRBJ2-1; 14 bases line up with TRBD2. This CDR3 region has 14 residues. Germline CDR1 is SQVTM and CDR2 is ANQGSEA. Germline trimming cut 6 bases from V and 7 bases from J; bases unmatched to any gene: 5. The CDR3 is CSVSRTSGRNEQFF. The CDR3 region has the DNA TGCAGCGTCTCGCGGACTAGCGGGAGGAATGAGCAGTTCTTC.

The rearrangement uses TRBV4-2 and TRBJ2-5, with TRBD2 matching 10 bases. This CDR3 region has 16 residues. Per germline, CDR1 LGHNA and CDR2 YNFKEQ. The ends lost 4 bases at V and 5 bases at J; junction bases unmatched: 10. The CDR3 DNA reads TGTGCCAGCAGCCCGGCCCAGCGGGGGGGCCGGGAGACCCAGTACTTC. Translated, it gives CASSPAQRGGRETQYF.

This chain joins TRBV12-3 or TRBV12-4 and TRBJ1-2; D gene uncertain. V was pared by 6 bases and J by 13 bases, with 18 bases between. There are 12 residues in the CDR3. The CDR3 nucleotides are TGTGCCAGCAGCCCAGGTCCGGGGAATTTCACCTTC. This codes for CASSPGPGNFTF.

In this sample, this clonotype turned up a few times. This sequence joins TRBV12-3 or TRBV12-4 and TRBJ2-2; unclear D gene. Trimming removed 3 bases from V and 8 bases from J, with 7 bases in between. The CDR3 runs 12 residues. CDR3 loop: CASSFSRGELFF. The CDR3 DNA reads TGTGCCAGCAGTTTTAGCAGAGGGGAGCTGTTTTTT.

The chain uses TRBV18 and TRBJ2-1; TRBD2 is a possible D gene (5 bases). Germline V gene sequence: CDR1 KGHSH, CDR2 LQKENI. This CDR3 is built from 13 residues. With 2 bases removed from V and 6 bases from J, the gap between germline ends came to 8 bases. In nucleotides, the CDR3 is TGTGCCAGCTCACCAACCGAGGGCAATGAGCAGTTCTTC. Translated: CASSPTEGNEQFF.

This chain connects TRBV9 to TRBJ1-1; tentative D call: TRBD1 (5 bases). The V gene lost 0 bases and the J gene lost 3 bases, with 12 bases spanning the gap. The CDR3 covers 15 residues. Germline-derived CDR1 and CDR2 are SGDLS and YYNGEE. CDR3 protein: CASSVGGGVYTEAFF. In DNA form, the CDR3 reads TGTGCCAGCAGCGTAGGAGGAGGGGTGTACACTGAAGCTTTCTTT. The whole variable domain, remainder taken from reference TRBV9 and TRBJ1-1, is DSGVTQTPKHLITATGQRVTLRCSPRSGDLSVYWYQQSLDQGLQFLIQYYNGEERAKGNILERFSAQQFPDLHSELNLSSLELGDSALYFCASSVGGGVYTEAFFGQGTRLTVV.

This clonotype was seen only a few times. The chain couples TRBV24-1 to TRBJ2-1; 8 nucleotides align to TRBD2. In germline, CDR1 is KGHDR, CDR2 SFDVKD. The junction had 10 bases not matched to a gene; V was cut back by 1 base and J by 6 bases. The CDR3 extends over 17 amino acids. The CDR3 sequence: CATSDFAGGARGNEQFF. In DNA form, the CDR3 reads TGTGCCACCAGTGATTTCGCGGGAGGCGCCCGCGGCAATGAGCAGTTCTTC.

Many counts were recorded for this clonotype. J is TRBJ2-3 and V is TRBV12-3 or TRBV12-4, with TRBD2 matching over 7 bases. CDR3 length equals 16 residues. The junction had 5 bases not matched to a gene; V was cut back by 1 base and J by 1 base. The CDR3 DNA follows: TGTGCCAGCAGTTTAGTCCTAAGCGGGGGCACAGATACGCAGTATTTT. Translating gives CASSLVLSGGTDTQYF.

The chain recombines TRBV7-3 with TRBJ2-1; D not certain. CDR1 is SGHTA, CDR2 FQGTGA, per germline. The CDR3 runs to 16 residues. Trimming took 2 bases from V and 3 from J, leaving 14 bases between them. The CDR3: CASSLRAELVYNEQFF. The CDR3 DNA reads as TGTGCCAGCAGCTTACGGGCAGAACTGGTCTACAATGAGCAGTTCTTC.

V usage is TRBV7-9 and J usage is TRBJ2-7; the D gene is possibly TRBD2 (6 bases). Trimming removed 1 base from V and 6 bases from J, with 16 bases in between. CDR1 and CDR2 (germline): SEHNR, FQNEAQ (reference sequence). This CDR3 has 15 residues. Written as DNA, the CDR3 is TGTGCCAGCAGCTTAGGAGGCGGGATACGGATCGAGCAGTACTTC. Protein product: CASSLGGGIRIEQYF. Drawing the rest from reference TRBV7-9 and TRBJ2-7, the complete variable domain is DTGVSQNPRHKITKRGQNVTFRCDPISEHNRLYWYRQTLGQGPEFLTYFQNEAQLEKSRLLSDRFSAERPKGSFSTLEIQRTEQGDSAMYLCASSLGGGIRIEQYFGPGTRLTVT.

This clonotype was seen many times. This chain links TRBV12-3 or TRBV12-4 with TRBJ1-1; D remains unclear. This CDR3 has 11 residues. The germline V and J ends were trimmed by 7 bases and 2 bases, with 5 bases remaining between them. As DNA, the CDR3 is TGTGCCAGCAAAAGAAACACTGAAGCTTTCTTT. This sequence encodes CASKRNTEAFF.

A few counts support this clonotype. The gene calls are TRBV10-3 and TRBJ1-2; D remains ambiguous. This CDR3 has 15 residues. Germline assignment: CDR1 ENHRY and CDR2 SYGVKD. Trimming pared 3 bases from V and 0 bases from J, leaving 11 bases between. The CDR3 coding sequence is TGTGCCATCAGTGAAAGACCCGCAGCTAACTATGGCTACACCTTC. Its translation: CAISERPAANYGYTF.